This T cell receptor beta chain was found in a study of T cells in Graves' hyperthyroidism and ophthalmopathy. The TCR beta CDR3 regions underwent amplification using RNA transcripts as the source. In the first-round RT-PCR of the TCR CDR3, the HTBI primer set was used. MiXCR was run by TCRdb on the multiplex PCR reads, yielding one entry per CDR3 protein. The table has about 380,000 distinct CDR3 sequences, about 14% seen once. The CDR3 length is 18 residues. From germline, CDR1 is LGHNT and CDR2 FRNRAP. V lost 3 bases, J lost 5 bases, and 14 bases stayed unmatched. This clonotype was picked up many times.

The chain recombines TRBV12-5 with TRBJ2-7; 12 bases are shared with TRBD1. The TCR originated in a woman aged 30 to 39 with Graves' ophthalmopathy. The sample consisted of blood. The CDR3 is CASGFHVVGQGAVNEQYF. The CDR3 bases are TGTGCTAGTGGTTTCCACGTCGTGGGACAGGGGGCAGTCAACGAGCAGTACTTC. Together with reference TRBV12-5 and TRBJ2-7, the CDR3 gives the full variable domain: DARVTQTPRHKVTEMGQEVTMRCQPILGHNTVFWYRQTMMQGLELLAYFRNRAPLDDSGMPKDRFSAEMPDATLATLKIQPSEPRDSAVYFCASGFHVVGQGAVNEQYFGPGTRLTVT.